The sequence of this T cell receptor (beta chain) was determined in a study of blood T cell repertoires in COVID-19. Study details: COVID-19 samples collected from the United States, Italy and Spain covered acute and convalescent phases. PBMCs, B-cell-depleted T cells, or T cells provided the cDNA or gDNA that made up the material.

This CDR3 has 17 amino acids. CDR1 and CDR2 from the germline V gene are MGHRA and YSYEKL. With V trimmed by 4 bases and J by 6 bases, 11 bases remained unmatched. Original analysis: By means of reference gene primer amplification, nucleated cell counts were estimated. Assay: immunoSEQ multiplex PCR; the TCRdb copy retains only in-frame clones and omits some. For V, J and clone size, that table is used; D and trimming come from the DNA. Of more than 65,000 clones listed, roughly 87% were seen once; the top ten hold roughly 13%. The receptor comes from a woman at least 80 years old with acute or convalescent COVID-19. The chain links TRBV4-1 to TRBJ2-7, with TRBD2 matching 14 bases. The specimen was peripheral blood. For the CDR3, the DNA is TGCGCCAGCAGCCCCGGGACTAGCGGGAGCCTCCTTTCCGAGCAGTACTTC. Protein product: CASSPGTSGSLLSEQYF.